This T cell receptor (beta chain) was recovered during a study of T-cell memory formation after mild COVID-19 (TCRdb year 2021). A note on the overall study: TCR sequence clusters from the two donors were largely donor specific. In a couple of donors, T-cell clones that expanded and contracted after mild COVID-19 were followed by sequencing TCRalpha and TCRbeta repertoires longitudinally. Two young, previously healthy adult volunteers made up the cohort, one male and one female. The full study reports these points: The second-wave clones that peaked on day 37 were not confirmed to be SARS-CoV-2 specific. Contracting CD4+ clones turned up mainly in the CM and EM memory subsets, whereas EMRA was where CD8+ clones were enriched. Some responding clones were detected in pre-infection memory, which suggested that pre-existing cross-reactive memory T cells had joined the SARS-CoV-2 response. The study covered only a couple of mild cases, and larger cohorts including severe cases with pre-infection samples were considered necessary. Clones contracting from day 15 to 85 had balanced CD4/CD8 phenotypes, while a second wave expanding from day 15 to 37 was biased towards CD4+.

CDR1 is given as SGHRS and CDR2 as YFSETQ, both from the germline V gene. V and J lose 4 bases and 8 bases, and a span of 18 bases separates them. The CDR3 has 14 amino acids, counting the end cysteine and phenylalanine. The CDR3 DNA has 42 bases and is translated from base 1. The sequencer was an Illumina NovaSeq 6000. cDNA libraries for TCRalpha and TCRbeta were prepared by 5'RACE using constant-segment primers, with sample barcodes and unique molecular identifiers added. RNA was extracted from every sample with Trizol reagent. Libraries were amplified in two PCR steps, with a second sample barcode and Illumina TruSeq adapters added in the second step. Sequencing of libraries was performed on an Illumina NovaSeq with 2 x 150 bp paired-end reads. The original methods were these. The reads were demultiplexed and collapsed into UMI-guided consensus sequences using migec v1.2.7. With mixcr v2.1.11, UMI consensuses were aligned to TRA and TRB V and J templates and assembled into clonotypes. Clonotypes were classified as expanded or contracted when called significant by both edgeR and NoisET, with noise models trained on biological replicates. For edgeR calls, the thresholds were a false discovery rate-adjusted p below 0.01 and a log2 fold-change of 1. As an exploratory analysis of dynamics, max-normalized trajectories of the 1000 most abundant clonotypes were examined with PCA combined with hierarchical clustering. Separately sequenced CD4+ and CD8+ repertoires were used to assign the CD4 or CD8 phenotype of responding clones. The public sequencing data were trimmed at Q25 with fastp and processed into clonotypes with MiXCR by TCRdb, which kept only in-frame beta chains. Merged by CDR3 protein, the rows form single entries marked with the most common genes and DNA. What appears here as the V and J calls and clone size reflects TCRdb's work, not the paper's. The sample yields about 58,000 distinct CDR3 sequences; about 27% were counted once. The ten biggest clones cover roughly two fifths of the sample.

Ficoll-Paque density gradient centrifugation was the method used to isolate PBMCs. In regard to this clonotype: Its antigen remains unidentified. Base-call qualities are not available, and no considerably larger clone is one nucleotide away.

This sequence was found in a young man who had mild COVID-19 (a few samples of this study predate the infection). The sample titles of this study are shuffled in the database, so cell type and time point are left out; the donor was told from shared clones. The sample comprised PBMCs or a T cell subset sorted from them (not recorded which). The chain is made from TRBV5-1 and TRBJ1-1; too little of a D gene remains to name it. The nucleotide sequence reads TGCGCCAGCAGCAGGACGGCCCGAAGGTTCGAAGCTTTCTTT. This codes for CASSRTARRFEAFF.